The present TCR beta chain was sequenced within a study of response to subunit inactivated influenza vaccine. To note about this clonotype: What it binds is unknown.

Whole-study results and caveats: The authors proposed limited new T cell recruitment per seasonal influenza vaccination.

Trimming removed 0 bases from V and 1 base from J, with 10 bases in between. The CDR3 length is 15 residues. Germline assignment: CDR1 LGHDT and CDR2 YNNKEL (reference sequence). From the RT-PCR reads, TCRdb called clonotypes with MiXCR, one entry per CDR3 protein. This table holds 540,000 or so distinct CDR3 sequences, roughly 13% found once. The source is a man in his fifties who received an inactivated influenza vaccine. The material was PBMCs from blood, obtained about 40 days after vaccination. V gene TRBV3-1 combines with J gene TRBJ2-7, with D possibly being TRBD2 (6 bases). CDR3 region: CASSQDWRGSYEQYF. CDR3 sequence (DNA): TGTGCCAGCAGCCAAGATTGGCGGGGTTCCTACGAGCAGTACTTC.